This T cell receptor (beta chain) was recorded in a study of early T cells in non-severe SARS-CoV-2 infection. Study background: Investigators sequenced bulk RNA drawn from unsorted whole blood, and chains remained unpaired. Whole-study findings and limits: Database matching using VDJdb favored anti-spike CD8 responses, with private and CD4 specificities left missing.

This clonotype has a count of ten or more. As yet, its antigen is unknown. CDR3 length: 13 amino acids. CDR1 MNHEY and CDR2 SMNVEV come from the germline V gene (reference sequence). V lost 7 bases to trimming and J lost 4 bases, with 8 bases between them. Attachment of unique molecular identifiers was made to individual cDNA molecules. TCRdb redid the calling of the 5' RACE reads with MiXCR, one entry per CDR3 protein. Of 30,000 or so distinct CDR3 sequences in the sample, around 5.1% were seen once. The V gene is TRBV27, the J gene TRBJ1-6; D is unresolved. This TCR was sampled from an adult who was a healthcare worker with PCR-confirmed SARS-CoV-2 infection or an uninfected control (not recorded which). Specimen: whole blood. Written as DNA, the CDR3 is TGTGCCAGCAAAATAGGGTATAATTCACCCCTCCACTTT. Translation: CASKIGYNSPLHF.